This TCR beta chain was profiled in a study of T cell changes during pregnancy in multiple sclerosis. This clone was counted a single time. Profiled with immunoSEQ multiplex PCR; TCRdb holds only in-frame clones, not every one. The data contain tens of thousands of clones, around 90% of them singletons. The clonotype originates from a female donor with multiple sclerosis, enrolled in a pregnancy study. The source material was CD4+ T cells from peripheral blood mononuclear cells, sampled in the first trimester of pregnancy.

CDR3 protein: CASAWDFYNEQFF. The DNA for the CDR3 is TGTGCCAGCGCCTGGGACTTCTACAATGAGCAGTTCTTC. The chain has TRBV25-1 and TRBJ2-1; D perhaps matches TRBD2 (6 bases). Trimming pared 8 bases from V and 3 bases from J, leaving 11 bases between. Germline CDR1 and CDR2: MGHDK and SYGVNS. This CDR3 has 13 amino acids.